This T cell receptor (beta chain) comes out of a study of blood T cell repertoires in COVID-19. In germline, CDR1 is MDHEN, CDR2 SYDVKM. The ends were cut back, 5 bases at V and 7 bases at J, with 18 bases in the middle. This CDR3 spans 16 amino acids. Profiling relied on immunoSEQ multiplex PCR, and the TCRdb table lists in-frame clones only, not all of them. The table records about 34,000 clones, 90% of them present only once. The material sequenced was peripheral blood. The clonotype comes from a man aged 80 or over with acute or convalescent COVID-19. The rearrangement joins TRBV28 to TRBJ1-6; the D gene is possibly TRBD1 (6 bases). As DNA, the CDR3 is TGTGCCAGCAGTCCACCGGGGGGCAGGGAGAATTCACCCCTCCACTTT. Translating it yields CASSPPGGRENSPLHF.